These 27 T cell receptor beta chains came from one sample sequenced in a study of T cell responses to AZD1222 COVID-19 vaccine. Clones were sequenced by immunoSEQ multiplex PCR, and TCRdb holds only the in-frame ones, with some missing. The data hold more than 150,000 clones, with about 87% observed a single time. The specimen was peripheral blood, collected on day 0 of MenACWY control vaccination. The source of these receptors is an adult in good health.

This CDR3 reads CASSPPYSTSGSYEQYF. The DNA of the CDR3 is TGTGCCAGCAGCCCCCCTTATAGTACTAGCGGATCCTACGAGCAGTACTTC. This chain links TRBV7-9 with TRBJ2-7; 8 bases line up with TRBD2. The CDR3 sequence is 17 residues long. Losses at the gene ends were 5 bases for V and 1 base for J; bases not matched to a gene: 13. CDR1 is SEHNR and CDR2 is FQNEAQ in the germline V gene (reference sequence).

The rearrangement joins TRBV7-8 to TRBJ1-1; no clear D gene. The CDR3 extends over 14 amino acids. Trimming shortened V by 3 bases and J by 5 bases, and 13 bases separated the two germline ends. Looked up from germline, CDR1 is SGHVS and CDR2 is FQNEAQ. The CDR3 coding sequence is TGTGCCAGCAGCTTTATGATCGGGTTTACTGAAGCTTTCTTT. This translates into CASSFMIGFTEAFF.

The rearrangement joins TRBV19 to TRBJ1-1; D gene ambiguous. From germline, CDR1 is LNHDA and CDR2 SQIVND (reference sequence). The CDR3 consists of 13 residues. With 7 bases removed from V and 0 bases from J, the gap between germline ends came to 9 bases. CDR3 bases: TGTGCCAGTATCAGCCCCTTGAACACTGAAGCTTTCTTT. Its protein product is CASISPLNTEAFF.

This rearrangement joins TRBV27 to TRBJ2-7, with 14 bases that match TRBD2. CDR3 length: 15 amino acids. The J segment lost 8 bases and the V segment lost 5 bases, leaving 8 bases of the junction unmatched. From germline, CDR1 is MNHEY and CDR2 SMNVEV (reference sequence). CDR3 in amino acids: CASSRAGLAGVKQYF. The CDR3 DNA sequence: TGTGCCAGCAGTCGGGCGGGACTAGCGGGAGTTAAGCAGTACTTC.

This clone was seen a single time. The gene calls are TRBV5-6 and TRBJ2-1, with D possibly being TRBD1 (5 bases). CDR1 is SGHDT, CDR2 YYEEEE, per germline. V lost 4 bases and J 5 bases, leaving 13 bases between the germline ends. The CDR3 spans 14 residues. CDR3 protein: CASSPRQINNEQFF. The CDR3 region has the DNA TGTGCCAGCAGCCCCCGACAGATAAACAATGAGCAGTTCTTC.

This CDR3 reads CASRITGDGEQFF. The DNA of the CDR3 is TGCGCCAGCAGAATAACAGGGGATGGTGAGCAGTTCTTC. The chain combines TRBV10-1 with TRBJ2-1, with 7 bases matching TRBD1. Germline CDR1 reads WNHNN; CDR2 reads SYGVQD (reference sequence). CDR3 size: 13 residues. The V gene end was trimmed by 6 bases and the J gene end by 9 bases; junction bases not matched to a gene: 8.

The genes are TRBV4-3 and TRBJ2-4, with a tentative D call TRBD1 (5 bases). V was pared by 4 bases and J by 5 bases, with 12 bases between. This CDR3 contains 14 residues. CDR1 and CDR2 from the germline V gene are LGHNA and YSLEER. The CDR3 here is CASSRGARENIQYF. The CDR3 bases are TGCGCCAGCAGCCGTGGGGCCCGAGAAAACATTCAGTACTTC.

This clone appeared a few times. The chain joins TRBV11-2 to TRBJ1-4; no definite D call. CDR3 size: 16 residues. V dropped 1 base and J dropped 5 bases, with 14 bases sitting between them. The germline V gene encodes CDR1 SGHAT and CDR2 FQNNGV. This CDR3 is CASSLGGLPMNEKLFF. DNA of the CDR3: TGTGCCAGCAGCTTAGGCGGTTTACCCATGAATGAAAAACTGTTTTTT.

The CDR3 reads CASGLAANTDTQYF. DNA of the CDR3: TGTGCCAGTGGACTAGCGGCAAACACAGATACGCAGTATTTT. The V and J genes are TRBV6-6 and TRBJ2-3; 10 bases line up with TRBD2. Trimming cost V 9 bases and J 2 bases; bases outside gene matches: 5. Germline values: CDR1 MNHNY, CDR2 SVGAGI (reference sequence). This CDR3 is 14 amino acids long.

V and J are TRBV3-1 (or the pseudogene TRBV3-2) and TRBJ2-3, with D maybe TRBD1 (6 bases). From germline, CDR1 is LGHDT and CDR2 YNNKEL (reference sequence). The CDR3 loop spans 14 amino acids. V gave up 0 bases and J gave up 5 bases, with 9 bases separating them. This chain's CDR3 is CASSQDPGVDTQYF. The CDR3 DNA reads TGTGCCAGCAGCCAAGATCCAGGGGTAGATACGCAGTATTTT.

This chain connects TRBV6-5 to TRBJ2-3, with a weak D call TRBD1 (6 bases). Germline V gives CDR1 MNHEY, CDR2 SVGAGI. This CDR3 comprises 15 residues. V lost 7 bases, J lost 8 bases, and 22 bases lay in between. CDR3 region: CASTFKATGEGTQYF. The CDR3 bases are TGTGCCAGCACCTTTAAGGCGACAGGAGAGGGTACGCAGTATTTT.

V and J are TRBV24-1 and TRBJ2-1; 7 nucleotides align to TRBD2. This CDR3 comprises 16 residues. The trim removed 5 bases at V and 6 bases at J, leaving 12 bases unmatched. The V gene's germline CDR1 is KGHDR and CDR2 SFDVKD. CDR3 region: CATSGSSGLLVNEQFF. The CDR3 DNA is TGTGCCACCAGTGGGAGTAGCGGGCTTTTGGTCAATGAGCAGTTCTTC.

This clone was counted once. The chain has TRBV2 and TRBJ1-2, with D perhaps TRBD1 (5 bases). There are 16 residues in the CDR3. Germline-derived CDR1 and CDR2 are SNHLY and FYNNEI. Trimming took off 4 bases at V and 5 bases at J, with 20 bases between the two ends. CDR3 nucleotides: TGTGCCAGCAGTGCGTCAGGGCTCAACCCTAGGTATGGCTACACCTTC. It yields the protein CASSASGLNPRYGYTF.

The V and J genes are TRBV19 and TRBJ1-1; D gene unclear. Germline V gives CDR1 LNHDA, CDR2 SQIVND (reference sequence). V was trimmed by 4 bases and J by 1 base, leaving 7 bases between them. CDR3 size: 13 residues. CDR3 in amino acids: CASSTTQNTEAFF. Here the CDR3 DNA reads TGTGCCAGTAGTACAACACAGAACACTGAAGCTTTCTTT. Full variable domain (rest looked up from reference TRBV19 and TRBJ1-1): DGGITQSPKYLFRKEGQNVTLSCEQNLNHDAMYWYRQDPGQGLRLIYYSQIVNDFQKGDIAEGYSVSREKKESFPLTVTSAQKNPTAFYLCASSTTQNTEAFFGQGTRLTVV.

The chain combines TRBV12-3 or TRBV12-4 with TRBJ2-7; 7 bases match TRBD1. There are 13 residues in the CDR3. V lost 3 bases and J lost 7; bases outside the gene matches: 6. CDR3 DNA: TGTGCCAGCAGTTTGACAGGGCCCTGGGAGCAGTACTTC. It yields the protein CASSLTGPWEQYF.

The V gene is TRBV28, the J gene TRBJ2-3; D is undetermined. The ends were cut back, 8 bases at V and 0 bases at J, with 12 bases in the middle. The CDR3 contains 14 residues. Germline lookup yields CDR1 MDHEN and CDR2 SYDVKM. DNA for the CDR3: TGTGCCAGCGGCGCCGGTGGGAGCACAGATACGCAGTATTTT. Residues: CASGAGGSTDTQYF.

The chain joins TRBV9 to TRBJ1-3; the D is unclear. The CDR3 is 16 amino acids. Per the germline V gene, CDR1 is SGDLS and CDR2 is YYNGEE. Deletions cut 2 bases from V and 1 base from J, with 13 bases between. CDR3 DNA sequence: TGTGCCAGCAGCGTCCGGGCCGACCAATCTGGAAACACCATATATTTT. It yields the protein CASSVRADQSGNTIYF.

The V gene is TRBV28, the J gene TRBJ2-7, with TRBD1 matching over 10 bases. After removal of 4 bases from V and 7 bases from J, the junction contained 7 bases not matched to a gene. The CDR3 totals 14 residues. Germline assignment: CDR1 MDHEN and CDR2 SYDVKM. The CDR3 reads CASSSDRGIGEQYF. CDR3 DNA: TGTGCCAGCAGTTCGGACAGGGGGATTGGGGAGCAGTACTTC.

The chain carries TRBV12-2 and TRBJ1-4; the table assigns TRBD1, which was not confirmed against the DNA. TRBV12-2 has pseudogene status. This CDR3 is 16 amino acids long. The CDR3 spells CASRRNWTATNEKLFF. CDR3 coding DNA: TGTGCAAGTCGCCGTAATTGGACAGCAACTAATGAAAAACTGTTTTTT.

The V call is TRBV5-5, the J call TRBJ2-1; 9 bases match TRBD1. The ends lost 2 bases at V and 4 bases at J; junction bases unmatched: 13. From germline, CDR1 is SGHKS and CDR2 YYEKEE (reference sequence). This CDR3 region has 18 residues. CDR3 coding DNA: TGTGCCAGCAGCTTAATCGGACAGGGGAGGTATTGGTACAATGAGCAGTTCTTC. It is translated as CASSLIGQGRYWYNEQFF.

V is TRBV11-2 and J is TRBJ2-2, with D unresolved. The CDR3 totals 13 residues. V shed 3 bases and J shed 6 bases, with 8 bases lying between them. Germline V lookup: CDR1 SGHAT, CDR2 FQNNGV. Here the CDR3 reads CASSLPGSGELFF. CDR3 nucleotide sequence: TGTGCCAGCAGCTTGCCGGGTTCCGGGGAGCTGTTTTTT.

J is TRBJ2-7 and V is TRBV15; D ambiguous. The CDR3 has 15 residues. V lost 4 bases and J 2 bases, leaving 15 bases between the germline ends. Germline CDR1 is LNHNV and CDR2 is YYDKDF (reference sequence). CDR3 sequence reads: CATSTRVGRTYEQYF. CDR3 coding DNA: TGTGCCACCAGCACGAGAGTGGGCAGAACCTACGAGCAGTACTTC.

V usage is TRBV18 and J usage is TRBJ1-2; D might be TRBD1 (5 bases). The CDR3 loop spans 15 amino acids. In germline, CDR1 is KGHSH, CDR2 LQKENI. V lost 2 bases and J 5 bases, leaving 15 bases between the germline ends. DNA for the CDR3: TGTGCCAGCTCACCAACAGGAGACAGCTCGTATGGCTACACCTTC. As protein: CASSPTGDSSYGYTF.

This CDR3 reads CASTISGSGSDTQYF. The CDR3 DNA sequence: TGTGCCAGCACCATTAGCGGGAGTGGTTCAGATACGCAGTATTTT. The chain joins TRBV7-3 to TRBJ2-3, with 9 bases identical to TRBD2. Germline-derived CDR1 and CDR2 are SGHTA and FQGTGA. This CDR3 comprises 15 residues. Unmatched junction bases numbered 9, after V lost 7 bases and J lost 4 bases.

This chain links TRBV7-2 with TRBJ1-3, with a weak D call TRBD1 (6 bases). CDR1 and CDR2 from the germline V gene are SGHTA and FQGNSA. Trimming took off 6 bases at V and 2 bases at J, with 14 bases between the two ends. The CDR3 length is 15 residues. The CDR3 bases are TGTGCCAGCAGGGGGCAGGGGAAAACTGGAAACACCATATATTTT. It yields the protein CASRGQGKTGNTIYF.

CDR3 residues: CASSLRDWTAPYEQYF. The CDR3 nucleotides read TGTGCCAGCAGCTTGCGTGACTGGACAGCCCCCTACGAGCAGTACTTC. This rearrangement joins TRBV5-6 to TRBJ2-7; a possible D gene is TRBD1 (6 bases). V gave up 1 base and J gave up 2 bases, with 16 bases separating them. The germline V gene encodes CDR1 SGHDT and CDR2 YYEEEE. The CDR3 has 16 amino acids.

The V gene is TRBV28, the J gene TRBJ1-1; D may be TRBD1 (6 bases). Trimming cost V 6 bases and J 4 bases, with 24 bases left between them. The CDR3 is 17 residues long. The germline V gene encodes CDR1 MDHEN and CDR2 SYDVKM. The chain's CDR3 is CASRFPGVSNFFTEAFF. The CDR3 DNA follows: TGTGCCAGCAGGTTTCCAGGGGTTTCTAATTTCTTCACTGAAGCTTTCTTT.